This T cell receptor (beta chain) was obtained from a study of blood T cell repertoires in COVID-19. In the original workflow: Scientists estimated how many nucleated cells there were by amplifying reference gene primers. Measured with immunoSEQ multiplex PCR; TCRdb has only the in-frame clones, and not every one. For V, J and clone size, that table is used; D and trimming come from the DNA. The sample has approximately 110,000 clones, around 84% seen once. This CDR3 is 15 amino acids long. Trimming at V came to 1 base and at J to 4 bases, leaving 4 bases not matched to a gene. Looked up from germline, CDR1 is SGHTA and CDR2 is FQGNSA.

V and J are TRBV7-2 and TRBJ2-7; the match to TRBD2 covers 10 bases. The material sequenced was peripheral blood. This clonotype was sampled from a man aged 35 to 55 with acute or convalescent COVID-19. The CDR3 here is CASSLEPSGSYEQYF. As DNA, the CDR3 is TGTGCCAGCAGCTTAGAGCCTAGCGGGAGTTACGAGCAGTACTTC.